This T cell receptor (beta chain) appears in the sequencing data of a study of PD-1 blockade in classical Hodgkin lymphoma. The study's findings and limits: Complete responders' baseline diversity resembled that of newly diagnosed patients. By C4D1 there was a significant rise in CD4+ TCR diversity but not in CD8+ TCR diversity. The study reported lower baseline TCR diversity in newly diagnosed patients than in healthy donors.

A word on this clone: Its specificity is not known.

The CDR3 is 14 amino acids. Germline-derived CDR1 and CDR2 are LGHNA and YNFKEQ. The V gene lost 4 bases and the J gene lost 4 bases, with 13 bases spanning the gap. The repertoire was sequenced with immunoSEQ multiplex PCR; TCRdb's copy has only in-frame clones and lacks some. The sample lists around 9,600 clones; roughly four fifths were seen once. Time point given: cycle 4 day 1 (C4D1), after six to seven weeks of nivolumab. All the patients suffered relapse after autologous stem cell transplantation, and brentuximab vedotin exposure differed. Magnetic depletion of unwanted cells isolated CD4+ T cells from thawed PBMCs.

This sequence joins TRBV4-2 and TRBJ2-5; D tentatively fits TRBD1 or TRBD2 (5 bases each). Specimen: CD4+ T cells from blood, collected before the fourth cycle of nivolumab. This clonotype originated in a human donor with classical Hodgkin lymphoma. The CDR3 loop reads CASSPFGAPETQYF. The CDR3 bases are TGTGCCAGCAGCCCCTTCGGGGCCCCAGAGACCCAGTACTTC.